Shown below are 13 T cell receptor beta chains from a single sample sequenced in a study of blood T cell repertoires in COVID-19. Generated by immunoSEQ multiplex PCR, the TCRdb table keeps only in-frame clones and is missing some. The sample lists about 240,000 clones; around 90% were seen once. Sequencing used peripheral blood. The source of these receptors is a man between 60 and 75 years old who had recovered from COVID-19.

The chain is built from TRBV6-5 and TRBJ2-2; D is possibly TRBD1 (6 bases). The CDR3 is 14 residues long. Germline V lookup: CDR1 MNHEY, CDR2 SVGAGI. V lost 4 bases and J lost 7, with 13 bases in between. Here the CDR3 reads CASSLQGINGELFF. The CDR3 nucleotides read TGTGCCAGCAGTTTACAGGGCATCAACGGGGAGCTGTTTTTT.

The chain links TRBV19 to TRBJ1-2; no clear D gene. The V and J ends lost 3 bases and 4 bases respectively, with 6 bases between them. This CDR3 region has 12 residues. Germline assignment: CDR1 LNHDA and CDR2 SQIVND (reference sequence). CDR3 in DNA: TGTGCCAGTAGTATTGCGGCCTATGGCTACACCTTC. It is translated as CASSIAAYGYTF. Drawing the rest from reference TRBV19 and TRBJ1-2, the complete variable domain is DGGITQSPKYLFRKEGQNVTLSCEQNLNHDAMYWYRQDPGQGLRLIYYSQIVNDFQKGDIAEGYSVSREKKESFPLTVTSAQKNPTAFYLCASSIAAYGYTFGSGTRLTVV.

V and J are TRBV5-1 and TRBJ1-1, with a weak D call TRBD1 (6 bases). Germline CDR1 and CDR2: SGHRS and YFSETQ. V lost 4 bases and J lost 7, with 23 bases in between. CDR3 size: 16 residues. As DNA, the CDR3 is TGCGCCAGCAGCCAAACGCGGTGGGGGGGCGCATATGAAGCTTTCTTT. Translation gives CASSQTRWGGAYEAFF. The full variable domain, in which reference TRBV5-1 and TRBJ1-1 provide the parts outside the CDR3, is KAGVTQTPRYLIKTRGQQVTLSCSPISGHRSVSWYQQTPGQGLQFLFEYFSETQRNKGNFPGRFSGRQFSNSRSEMNVSTLELGDSALYLCASSQTRWGGAYEAFFGQGTRLTVV.

CDR3 DNA sequence: TGTGCCAGCAGTGTTGACAGGTGGAGCACAACTAATGAAAAACTGTTTTTT. Amino acids: CASSVDRWSTTNEKLFF. The V gene is TRBV6-1, the J gene TRBJ1-4; possibly TRBD1 for D (6 bases). There are 17 residues in the CDR3. V gave up 4 bases and J gave up 0 bases, with 15 bases separating them. The germline V gene encodes CDR1 MNHNS and CDR2 SASEGT.

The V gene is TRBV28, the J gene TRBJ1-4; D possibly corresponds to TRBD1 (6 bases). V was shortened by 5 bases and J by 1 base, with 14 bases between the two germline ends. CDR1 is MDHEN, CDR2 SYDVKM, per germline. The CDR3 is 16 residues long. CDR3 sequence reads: CASSPHPTGTNEKLFF. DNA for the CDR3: TGTGCCAGCAGTCCCCACCCGACAGGAACTAATGAAAAACTGTTTTTT.

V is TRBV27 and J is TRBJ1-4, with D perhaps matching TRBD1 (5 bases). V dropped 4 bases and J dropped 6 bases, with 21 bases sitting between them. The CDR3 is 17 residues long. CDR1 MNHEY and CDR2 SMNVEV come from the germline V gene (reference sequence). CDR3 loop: CASSSLDLSLGHEKLFF. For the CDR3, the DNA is TGTGCCAGCAGTTCCCTTGATTTGTCCCTGGGGCATGAAAAACTGTTTTTT.

The CDR3 protein is CASKAGGSGDTQYF. The CDR3 region has the DNA TGTGCCAGCAAGGCGGGGGGCTCTGGAGATACGCAGTATTTT. J is TRBJ2-3 and V is TRBV3-1 (or the pseudogene TRBV3-2); 8 bases align to TRBD2. The trim removed 7 bases at V and 5 bases at J, leaving 8 bases unmatched. Germline CDR1 reads LGHDT; CDR2 reads YNNKEL (reference sequence). The CDR3 runs 14 residues.

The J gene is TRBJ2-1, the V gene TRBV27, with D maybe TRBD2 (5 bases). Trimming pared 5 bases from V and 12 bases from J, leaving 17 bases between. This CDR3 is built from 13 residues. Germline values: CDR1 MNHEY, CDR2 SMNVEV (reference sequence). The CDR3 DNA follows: TGTGCCAGCAGTCCTGGACTGGGCTTAGGGCAGTTCTTC. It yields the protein CASSPGLGLGQFF.

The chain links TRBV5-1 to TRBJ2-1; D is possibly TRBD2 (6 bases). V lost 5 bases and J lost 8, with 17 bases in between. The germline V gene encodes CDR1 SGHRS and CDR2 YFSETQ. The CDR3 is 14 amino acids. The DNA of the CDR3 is TGCGCCAGCAGACTATCCGGGGGATTGCATGAGCAGTTCTTC. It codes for CASRLSGGLHEQFF. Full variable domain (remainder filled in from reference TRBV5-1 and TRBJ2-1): KAGVTQTPRYLIKTRGQQVTLSCSPISGHRSVSWYQQTPGQGLQFLFEYFSETQRNKGNFPGRFSGRQFSNSRSEMNVSTLELGDSALYLCASRLSGGLHEQFFGPGTRLTVL.

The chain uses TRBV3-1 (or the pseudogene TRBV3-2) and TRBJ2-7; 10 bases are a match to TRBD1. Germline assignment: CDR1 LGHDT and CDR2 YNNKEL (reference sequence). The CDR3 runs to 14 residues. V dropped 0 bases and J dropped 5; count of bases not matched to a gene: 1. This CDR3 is CASSQEGTGDEQYF. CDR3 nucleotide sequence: TGTGCCAGCAGCCAAGAGGGGACAGGGGACGAGCAGTACTTC.

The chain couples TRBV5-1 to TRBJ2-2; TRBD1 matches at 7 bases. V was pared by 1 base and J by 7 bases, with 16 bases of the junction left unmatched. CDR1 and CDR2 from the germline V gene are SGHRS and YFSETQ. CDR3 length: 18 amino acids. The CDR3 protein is CASSLLTGRRRTHGELFF. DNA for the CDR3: TGCGCCAGCAGCTTGCTGACAGGGAGAAGACGGACCCACGGGGAGCTGTTTTTT.

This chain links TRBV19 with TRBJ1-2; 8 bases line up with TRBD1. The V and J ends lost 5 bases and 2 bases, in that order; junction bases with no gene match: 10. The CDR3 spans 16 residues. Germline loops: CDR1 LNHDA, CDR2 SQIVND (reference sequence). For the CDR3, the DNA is TGTGCCAGTAGTCTCACCACAGGGGGTGGAAACTATGGCTACACCTTC. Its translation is CASSLTTGGGNYGYTF.

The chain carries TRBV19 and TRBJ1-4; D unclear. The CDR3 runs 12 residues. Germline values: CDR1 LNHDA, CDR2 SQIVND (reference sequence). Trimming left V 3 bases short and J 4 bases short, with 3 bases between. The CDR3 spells CASSIHNEKLFF. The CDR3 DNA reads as TGTGCCAGTAGTATTCATAATGAAAAACTGTTTTTT.